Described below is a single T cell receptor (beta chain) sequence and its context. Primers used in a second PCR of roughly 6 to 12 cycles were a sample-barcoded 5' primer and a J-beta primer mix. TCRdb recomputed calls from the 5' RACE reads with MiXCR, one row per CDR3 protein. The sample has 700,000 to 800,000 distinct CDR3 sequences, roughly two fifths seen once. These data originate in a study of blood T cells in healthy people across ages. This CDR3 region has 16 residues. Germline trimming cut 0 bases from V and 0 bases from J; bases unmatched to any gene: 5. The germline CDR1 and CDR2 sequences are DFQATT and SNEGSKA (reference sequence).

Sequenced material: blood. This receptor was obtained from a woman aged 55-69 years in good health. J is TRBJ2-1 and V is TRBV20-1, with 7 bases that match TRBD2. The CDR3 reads CSARDLAESSYNEQFF. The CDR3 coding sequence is TGCAGTGCTAGAGATCTAGCGGAAAGCTCCTACAATGAGCAGTTCTTC.